Presented here are 17 T cell receptor beta chains from one specimen sequenced in a study of blood T cell repertoires in COVID-19. The method was immunoSEQ multiplex PCR; TCRdb's version includes in-frame clones alone and lacks a portion of them. The sample holds 45,000 or so clones, 75% to 90% seen once. Sequenced sample: peripheral blood. The origin of the receptors is a woman aged 80 or over in a cohort sampled during active or convalescent COVID-19.

The genes are TRBV23-1 and TRBJ1-2, with 10 bases aligning to TRBD1. TRBV23-1 is recorded as an ORF, its role being uncertain. V shed 2 bases, J shed 5 bases, and the junction held 8 bases outside the gene matches. The CDR3 extends over 16 amino acids. The CDR3 sequence: CASSQPGQGTRYGYTF. In nucleotides, the CDR3 is TGCGCCAGCAGTCAACCGGGACAGGGGACTCGTTATGGCTACACCTTC.

The chain links TRBV11-3 to TRBJ1-6, with 9 bases matching TRBD1. The CDR3 has 14 amino acids. Germline CDR1 is SGHNT and CDR2 is YENEEA. V dropped 6 bases and J dropped 13; count of bases not matched to a gene: 10. The CDR3 loop reads CASSSGTGYFPLHF. The CDR3 DNA reads as TGTGCCAGCAGTTCCGGGACAGGGTATTTCCCCCTCCACTTT.

The genes are TRBV18 and TRBJ1-6, with 12 bases identical to TRBD1. Germline CDR1 reads KGHSH; CDR2 reads LQKENI. V lost 2 bases to trimming and J lost 9 bases; unmatched junction nucleotides: 8. The CDR3 is 17 residues long. The CDR3 DNA reads TGTGCCAGCTCACCAGGTACGGGACAGGGGGCAGGTTCACCCCTCCACTTT. Residues: CASSPGTGQGAGSPLHF.

V and J are TRBV30 and TRBJ2-3; TRBD2 agrees at 8 bases. This CDR3 has 16 residues. Germline CDR1 reads GTSNPN; CDR2 reads SVGIG (reference sequence). V lost 0 bases to trimming and J lost 6 bases; unmatched junction nucleotides: 11. The CDR3 loop is CAWSVMGAGGPDTQYF. CDR3 nucleotide sequence: TGTGCCTGGAGTGTAATGGGTGCGGGGGGACCGGATACGCAGTATTTT.

Only a few counts were recorded for this clone. In nucleotides, the CDR3 is TGTGCCAGCGGACAGGGACGAGATCAGCCCCAGCATTTT. It encodes CASGQGRDQPQHF. The chain carries TRBV6-5 and TRBJ1-5, with 8 positions matching TRBD1. This CDR3 region has 13 residues. V lost 8 bases to trimming and J lost 5 bases; unmatched junction nucleotides: 5. Germline V gene lookup returns CDR1 MNHEY and CDR2 SVGAGI.

The CDR3 DNA reads as TGTGCCAGCAGTGAAGGACATAAAGCAGATGAAAAACTGTTTTTT. Its protein is CASSEGHKADEKLFF. This chain connects TRBV25-1 to TRBJ1-4; a weak D match, TRBD1 (5 bases). V was pared by 2 bases and J by 6 bases, with 13 bases between. Germline V lookup: CDR1 MGHDK, CDR2 SYGVNS. The CDR3 is 15 residues long.

The chain has TRBV7-2 and TRBJ2-1, with D uncertain. The V gene lost 4 bases and the J gene lost 8 bases, with 12 bases spanning the gap. The V gene's germline CDR1 is SGHTA and CDR2 FQGNSA. The CDR3 runs to 13 residues. The CDR3 loop is CASSSRTTHEQFF. In DNA form, the CDR3 reads TGTGCCAGCAGCTCGAGAACCACCCATGAGCAGTTCTTC.

The rearrangement joins TRBV9 to TRBJ2-3; 10 bases are a match to TRBD1. Looked up from germline, CDR1 is SGDLS and CDR2 is YYNGEE. After removal of 0 bases from V and 4 bases from J, the junction contained 2 bases not matched to a gene. The CDR3 extends over 15 amino acids. The chain's CDR3 is CASSVGGQGSDTQYF. Here the CDR3 DNA reads TGTGCCAGCAGCGTAGGGGGACAGGGGTCAGATACGCAGTATTTT.

The chain recombines TRBV5-1 with TRBJ1-2; TRBD1 matches 8 bases. This CDR3 comprises 13 residues. V lost 3 bases to trimming and J lost 7 bases; unmatched junction nucleotides: 5. Germline V lookup: CDR1 SGHRS, CDR2 YFSETQ. The CDR3 here is CASSSGGAGGYTF. The CDR3 nucleotides are TGCGCCAGCAGCTCAGGGGGCGCGGGTGGCTACACCTTC.

The sample holds one count of this clone. CDR3 coding DNA: TGCAGTGCTGGGGGGTGGAGTGGGGTCACCTTC. The encoded protein is CSAGGWSGVTF. J is TRBJ1-2 and V is TRBV20-1, with D maybe TRBD1 (5 bases). V was shortened by 5 bases and J by 13 bases, with 17 bases between the two germline ends. Germline V lookup: CDR1 DFQATT, CDR2 SNEGSKA (reference sequence). The CDR3 is 11 amino acids.

This clone rates as medium-sized. The chain employs TRBV6-5 and TRBJ2-7, with TRBD2 matching over 14 bases. J lost 2 bases, V lost 0 bases, and 0 bases had no gene match. CDR1 and CDR2 (germline): MNHEY, SVGAGI. The CDR3 totals 16 residues. CDR3 protein: CASSYSTSGRAYEQYF. CDR3 in DNA: TGTGCCAGCAGTTACTCGACTAGCGGGAGGGCCTACGAGCAGTACTTC.

CDR3 amino acids: CASSLRDSRNSPLHF. Written as DNA, the CDR3 is TGTGCCAGCAGCTTAAGGGACAGTCGGAACTCACCCCTCCACTTT. The chain uses TRBV11-2 and TRBJ1-6; 7 nucleotides agree with TRBD1. The germline gives CDR1 SGHAT, CDR2 FQNNGV. V gave up 2 bases and J gave up 10 bases; unmatched junction bases: 8. The CDR3 covers 15 residues.

The chain couples TRBV12-3 or TRBV12-4 to TRBJ1-2; tentative D call: TRBD1 (6 bases). The CDR3 totals 13 residues. Trimming took 6 bases from V and 1 from J, leaving 9 bases between them. CDR3 region: CASRIQGNYGYTF. The CDR3 DNA follows: TGTGCCAGCAGAATACAGGGTAACTATGGCTACACCTTC.

This chain joins TRBV9 and TRBJ2-1; D gene unclear. There are 14 residues in the CDR3. CDR1 is SGDLS and CDR2 is YYNGEE in the germline V gene. Deletions cut 3 bases from V and 9 bases from J, with 16 bases between. This chain's CDR3 is CASSALQWQFEQFF. The CDR3 DNA sequence: TGTGCCAGCAGCGCCCTCCAGTGGCAGTTTGAGCAGTTCTTC.

This chain joins TRBV6-2 or TRBV6-3 and TRBJ1-5; 7 bases map to TRBD1. The CDR3 covers 17 residues. V shed 5 bases and J 6 bases; nucleotides not matched to a gene: 16. Germline-derived CDR1 and CDR2 are MNHEY and SVGEGT. The DNA for the CDR3 is TGTGCCAGCAGTCCAAGGATCACAGGGGTTGGAGTTCAGCCCCAGCATTTT. Protein sequence: CASSPRITGVGVQPQHF.

The chain couples TRBV11-3 to TRBJ2-3; D may be TRBD1 (5 bases). This CDR3 is built from 14 residues. Trimming removed 0 bases at V and 6 bases at J, with 10 bases between. CDR1 and CDR2 (germline): SGHNT, YENEEA. The CDR3 DNA reads as TGTGCCAGCAGCTTAGATTGGGGCAGGGATACGCAGTATTTT. Translating it yields CASSLDWGRDTQYF.

This chain uses TRBV11-2 with TRBJ2-1; TRBD1 aligns across 7 bases. The length of the CDR3 is 16 residues. Germline assignment: CDR1 SGHAT and CDR2 FQNNGV. The junction had 8 bases not matched to a gene; V was cut back by 2 bases and J by 4 bases. DNA of the CDR3: TGTGCCAGCAGCTTACGAGAACAGGGGATTTACAATGAGCAGTTCTTC. Translation gives CASSLREQGIYNEQFF.